Listed below are T cell receptor beta chains from one sample, sequenced in a study of T cell repertoires in cytomegalovirus infection. TCRdb independently ran MiXCR on the reads; one entry per CDR3 protein. The table lists roughly 230,000 distinct CDR3 sequences, about 18% of them singletons. Material for sequencing was CD8+ T cells from PBMCs. The receptor set was obtained from a human donor in good health (CMV status not recorded). Some clones in this sample may be carry-over from other donors' samples. Both conserved end residues are trimmed from each CDR3. A D gene is named only where the DNA matches it firmly.

NA	TRBV20-1	TRBJ2-1	SARARAEGYEQF
TRBD1	TRBV6-2/TRBV6-3	TRBJ1-5	ASRTGSGNQPQH
NA	TRBV6-2/TRBV6-3	TRBJ2-7	ASRNGGGYYEQY
NA	TRBV20-1	TRBJ1-1	SATITLGDMNTEAF
NA	TRBV27	TRBJ1-1	ASSLSGDGGTEAF
TRBD2	TRBV7-2	TRBJ2-2	ASSFVAGGLNTGELF
TRBD1	TRBV2	TRBJ1-5	ASHRDRSNQPQH
NA	TRBV15	TRBJ2-7	ATSSREAYEQY
TRBD1	TRBV4-1	TRBJ2-7	ASSQEPRTGGSYEQY
NA	TRBV2	TRBJ1-2	ASSEVGNTNYGYT
NA	TRBV5-6	TRBJ1-1	ASSLALDGNTEAF
NA	TRBV4-2	TRBJ1-2	ASSPDLSWAMDGYT
TRBD2	TRBV13	TRBJ2-7	ASSRGTSGTYEQY
NA	TRBV7-6	TRBJ1-3	ASSPGVGNPYSGNTIY
NA	TRBV7-9	TRBJ2-5	ASSPPRGYQETQY
TRBD2	TRBV20-1	TRBJ2-3	SAREGTSGGVRRNTQY
TRBD1	TRBV28	TRBJ2-7	ASSPSLGTGGEYEQY
TRBD2	TRBV7-6	TRBJ2-1	ASSESGGGSYNEQF
TRBD1	TRBV5-1	TRBJ1-1	ASSGTGGMNTEAF
TRBD1	TRBV13	TRBJ1-1	ASSFLGQGNTEAF
TRBD1	TRBV27	TRBJ2-7	ATKKLGQAYEQY
NA	TRBV10-3	TRBJ1-1	AISDTGSMTAF
NA	TRBV6-8	TRBJ1-1	ASSYSLGRTEAF
NA	TRBV14	TRBJ1-1	ASRHTENTEAF
TRBD1	TRBV5-1	TRBJ1-1	ASSFHETGNAEAF
TRBD1	TRBV11-2	TRBJ2-5	ASSFSPGQGETQY
NA	TRBV15	TRBJ1-5	ATSIGGLVNQPQH
NA	TRBV7-2	TRBJ2-5	ASSFFEQETQY
TRBD1	TRBV2	TRBJ1-1	ASTSTGTEAF